The rows below give T cell receptor beta chains drawn from one sample of a study of T-cell reconstitution after alpha-beta-depleted transplantation in children. TCRdb reprocessed the PCR reads with MiXCR, giving one entry per CDR3 protein. Of roughly 200,000 distinct CDR3 sequences in the sample, about a tenth were seen once. The specimen was PBMCs from the stem cell graft donor, collected from the stem cell graft. Every receptor here comes from a human donor who donated a stem cell graft to a child with acute lymphoblastic leukemia. Both conserved end residues are part of each CDR3. The D gene is left open where the match is weak. Size values are once, few and many counts, or a class for expanded clones, and some rows have none.

CDR3,DNA,D,J,length,size,V
CASSQAQSYGYTF,TGTGCCAGCAGCCAAGCACAGAGTTATGGCTACACCTTC,.,TRBJ1-2,13,few,TRBV3-1
CASSLTSYRARGFYEQFF,TGTGCCAGCAGCCTGACCTCCTATAGGGCCAGGGGTTTCTATGAGCAGTTCTTC,.,TRBJ2-1,18,.,TRBV5-5
CSARVEQFNQPQHF,TGCAGTGCTAGAGTCGAACAGTTCAATCAGCCCCAGCATTTT,.,TRBJ1-5,14,.,TRBV20-1
CASRGDSYEQYF,TGTGCCAGCAGGGGGGACTCCTACGAGCAGTACTTC,.,TRBJ2-7,12,.,TRBV9
CSVDRGAQTEAFF,TGCAGCGTTGATAGGGGGGCGCAGACTGAAGCTTTCTTT,.,TRBJ1-1,13,many,TRBV29-1
CASSQDTSGVLYTQYF,TGTGCCAGCAGCCAGGATACTAGCGGGGTATTATATACGCAGTATTTT,TRBD2,TRBJ2-3,16,many,TRBV4-2
CATLAEPSYEQYF,TGCGCCACATTAGCGGAGCCCTCCTACGAGCAGTACTTC,.,TRBJ2-7,13,many,TRBV10-2
CASGGARETDPLGEQFF,TGTGCCAGCGGGGGGGCTCGAGAGACAGATCCCTTGGGTGAGCAGTTCTTC,.,TRBJ2-1,17,few,TRBV7-8
CATSRDTTSVATNEKLFF,TGTGCCACCAGCAGAGATACAACTTCGGTAGCAACTAATGAAAAACTGTTTTTT,.,TRBJ1-4,18,few,TRBV15
CSARGGGLNEKLFF,TGCAGTGCTAGAGGGGGCGGACTTAATGAAAAACTGTTTTTT,.,TRBJ1-4,14,few,TRBV20-1
CASSSSWGETQYF,TGTGCCAGCAGCTCATCATGGGGAGAGACCCAGTACTTC,.,TRBJ2-5,13,.,TRBV7-7
CSVYTAYEQYF,TGCAGTGTTTATACAGCATACGAGCAGTACTTC,.,TRBJ2-7,11,many,TRBV20-1
CASSLARGLAGGMYNEQFF,TGTGCCAGCAGCTTGGCCCGCGGACTAGCGGGGGGGATGTACAATGAGCAGTTCTTC,TRBD2,TRBJ2-1,19,few,TRBV5-6
CASSLRGRYNEQFF,TGTGCCAGCAGCTTAAGGGGGCGGTACAATGAGCAGTTCTTC,TRBD1,TRBJ2-1,14,many,TRBV7-8
CATSMGVPNTEAFF,TGTGCCACCAGCATGGGGGTACCGAACACTGAAGCTTTCTTT,.,TRBJ1-1,14,many,TRBV15
CASSLSHRGLAKNIQYF,TGTGCCAGCAGTCTTTCCCACAGGGGACTAGCCAAAAACATTCAGTACTTC,.,TRBJ2-4,17,many,TRBV27
CSARDGGPGVNEQFF,TGCAGTGCTAGAGACGGGGGACCAGGTGTGAATGAGCAGTTCTTC,.,TRBJ2-1,15,many,TRBV20-1
CAWTTGGQETQYF,TGTGCCTGGACTACAGGGGGCCAGGAGACCCAGTACTTC,TRBD1,TRBJ2-5,13,many,TRBV30
CASSWTANTEAFF,TGTGCCAGCAGCTGGACAGCGAACACTGAAGCTTTCTTT,.,TRBJ1-1,13,few,TRBV11-3
CASTIGRWTGTRDDGEKLFF,TGTGCCAGCACCATCGGTCGCTGGACCGGGACGAGGGATGATGGAGAAAAACTGTTTTTT,.,TRBJ1-4,20,many,TRBV12-3/TRBV12-4
CASRRPQLAVEFF,TGTGCCAGCAGGAGGCCTCAACTAGCGGTGGAGTTCTTC,TRBD2,TRBJ2-1,13,.,TRBV6-5
CASSVRGDEAFF,TGTGCCAGCAGCGTTAGGGGGGATGAAGCTTTCTTT,.,TRBJ1-1,12,few,TRBV7-9
CASSSRVLLATEAFF,TGTGCCAGCAGCTCCCGGGTCCTTTTAGCCACTGAAGCTTTCTTT,.,TRBJ1-1,15,.,TRBV7-2
CASSLAGGLYNEQFF,TGTGCCAGCAGCTTAGCGGGGGGGCTCTACAATGAGCAGTTCTTC,.,TRBJ2-1,15,.,TRBV7-9
CASSLSVGGRRGEQFF,TGTGCCAGCAGTTTATCGGTCGGGGGGAGGCGGGGGGAGCAGTTCTTC,TRBD2,TRBJ2-1,16,.,TRBV27
CASTSGTGHYLPSGNTIYF,TGTGCCAGCACCTCAGGGACAGGACATTACCTCCCCTCTGGAAACACCATATATTTT,TRBD1,TRBJ1-3,19,many,TRBV12-3/TRBV12-4
CATSDRKISRNTGELFF,TGTGCCACCAGTGATCGCAAGATTAGTAGGAACACCGGGGAGCTGTTTTTT,.,TRBJ2-2,17,few,TRBV24-1
CASGLGKQGSSTDTQYF,TGTGCTAGTGGTTTGGGAAAACAGGGATCTAGCACAGATACGCAGTATTTT,.,TRBJ2-3,17,.,TRBV12-5
CASSYSQGVNEQFF,TGTGCCAGCAGTTACTCGCAGGGGGTAAATGAGCAGTTCTTC,TRBD1,TRBJ2-1,14,.,TRBV6-5
CASSLSAGEKLFF,TGTGCCAGCAGCTTGAGTGCCGGAGAAAAACTGTTTTTT,.,TRBJ1-4,13,few,TRBV5-6
CATSRGGVGNQETQYF,TGTGCCACCAGCAGAGGGGGGGTGGGTAACCAAGAGACCCAGTACTTC,.,TRBJ2-5,16,.,TRBV15
CASSQDSGQGAEQYF,TGTGCCAGCAGCCAAGATTCGGGACAGGGAGCCGAGCAGTACTTC,TRBD1,TRBJ2-7,15,few,TRBV14
CASSFKVEGWEQYF,TGTGCCAGCAGTTTCAAAGTCGAGGGGTGGGAGCAGTACTTC,.,TRBJ2-7,14,few,TRBV12-3/TRBV12-4
CASSPWDRVAGELFF,TGTGCCAGCAGCCCTTGGGACAGGGTGGCCGGGGAGCTGTTTTTT,TRBD1,TRBJ2-2,15,.,TRBV11-2
CASSSGQVYYEQYF,TGCGCCAGCAGCTCGGGACAGGTCTACTACGAGCAGTACTTC,TRBD1,TRBJ2-7,14,few,TRBV5-1
CASSYNRGQDEKLFF,TGTGCCAGCAGCTACAACAGGGGGCAGGATGAAAAACTGTTTTTT,TRBD1,TRBJ1-4,15,.,TRBV3-1
CASSSTGRGVGGNTIYF,TGTGCCAGCAGCTCGACAGGGCGGGGAGTGGGAGGAAACACCATATATTTT,TRBD1,TRBJ1-3,17,few,TRBV5-6
CASSQFTKLSGIQYF,TGTGCCAGCAGCCAGTTCACGAAACTTTCGGGCATTCAGTACTTC,.,TRBJ2-4,15,few,TRBV3-1
CASSRGLSEKLFF,TGCGCCAGCAGTCGGGGCTTGAGTGAAAAACTGTTTTTT,.,TRBJ1-4,13,many,TRBV4-1
CASSFEQGSSYEQYF,TGTGCCAGCAGCTTTGAACAGGGAAGCTCCTACGAGCAGTACTTC,.,TRBJ2-7,15,few,TRBV5-5
CASRMGRDRGNQPQHF,TGTGCCAGCAGGATGGGCAGGGACAGGGGCAATCAGCCCCAGCATTTT,TRBD1,TRBJ1-5,16,many,TRBV2
CASAPTGGRNEQFF,TGTGCCAGCGCCCCCACGGGGGGGCGCAATGAGCAGTTCTTC,TRBD2,TRBJ2-1,14,many,TRBV18
CSVTRDGAGYGYTF,TGCAGCGTCACCCGGGACGGAGCCGGGTATGGCTACACCTTC,.,TRBJ1-2,14,many,TRBV29-1
CASSFTGSSYEQYF,TGTGCCAGCAGCTTCACCGGGTCCTCCTACGAGCAGTACTTC,.,TRBJ2-7,14,many,TRBV7-2
CASSQNADTEAFF,TGCGCCAGCAGCCAAAACGCGGACACTGAAGCTTTCTTT,.,TRBJ1-1,13,few,TRBV5-1
CASSAGQRLHQPQHF,TGTGCCAGCAGCGCGGGACAGAGGTTACATCAGCCCCAGCATTTT,TRBD1,TRBJ1-5,15,.,TRBV12-3/TRBV12-4
CASRVDQGDEQFF,TGTGCCAGCAGGGTTGACCAGGGCGACGAGCAGTTCTTC,.,TRBJ2-1,13,many,TRBV2
CASSVGTVQPQHF,TGTGCCAGCAGCGTAGGAACAGTACAGCCCCAGCATTTT,.,TRBJ1-5,13,many,TRBV9
CASKPGTGEHEQYF,TGCGCCAGCAAACCCGGGACAGGGGAACACGAGCAGTACTTC,TRBD1,TRBJ2-7,14,.,TRBV5-1
CASSSRRMGDDTEAFF,TGTGCCAGCAGCAGTCGGCGGATGGGGGACGACACTGAAGCTTTCTTT,.,TRBJ1-1,16,many,TRBV7-8
CASSLEPDLVNEQYF,TGCGCCAGCAGCTTGGAACCTGATTTGGTCAACGAGCAGTACTTC,.,TRBJ2-7,15,many,TRBV5-1
CASSLGRHSNTGELFF,TGTGCCAGCAGCTTAGGTCGGCATTCGAACACCGGGGAGCTGTTTTTT,.,TRBJ2-2,16,few,TRBV11-2
CASSLGRRFYEQYF,TGTGCCAGCAGTCTGGGACGCAGGTTCTACGAGCAGTACTTC,.,TRBJ2-7,14,many,TRBV12-3/TRBV12-4